The rows below give T cell receptor beta chains drawn from one sample of a study of cytomegalovirus exposure and HLA in healthy donors. Assay used: immunoSEQ multiplex PCR; TCRdb lists only in-frame clones, some missing. The sample has some 69,000 clones, approximately 70% seen once. The specimen was PBMCs. These receptors were taken from a male donor in good health and CMV-seropositive. Each CDR3 is given with its conserved first and last residue. The D gene is left open where the match is weak. For some rows the clone size is stated as once, few or many, or as a class when expanded; others skip it.

>TRBV5-1|19|TRBJ2-7|TRBD2|few
CASSHGTANRLAVVYEQYF
TGCGCCAGCAGCCATGGGACAGCCAATAGACTAGCGGTCGTTTACGAGCAGTACTTC
>TRBV6-1|15|TRBJ2-7|NA|NA
CASSEGTVGADEQYF
TGTGCCAGCAGTGAAGGCACTGTGGGGGCCGACGAGCAGTACTTC
>TRBV4-1|16|TRBJ1-2|TRBD1|NA
CASSQQPGQEPYGYTF
TGCGCCAGCAGCCAACAACCGGGACAGGAGCCCTATGGCTACACCTTC
>TRBV2|14|TRBJ1-5|NA|NA
CASVSEASNQPQHF
TGTGCCAGCGTGAGCGAGGCTAGCAATCAGCCCCAGCATTTT
>TRBV7-2|13|TRBJ1-5|TRBD1|NA
CASSYRGNQPQHF
TGTGCCAGCAGCTACAGGGGAAATCAGCCCCAGCATTTT
>TRBV10-2|14|TRBJ1-5|NA|few
CASSESHSNQPQHF
TGCGCCAGCAGTGAGTCGCACTCTAATCAGCCCCAGCATTTT
>TRBV23-1|14|TRBJ2-1|NA|NA
CASAGLPPYNEQFF
TGCGCCAGCGCGGGATTGCCGCCCTACAATGAGCAGTTCTTC
>TRBV30|13|TRBJ2-7|NA|NA
CAWRSSSSYEQYF
TGTGCCTGGCGTTCAAGTAGCTCCTACGAGCAGTACTTC
>TRBV18|17|TRBJ2-3|NA|NA
CASSPLGARSVTDTQYF
TGTGCCAGCTCACCACTAGGGGCCCGGTCAGTCACAGATACGCAGTATTTT
>TRBV11-1|14|TRBJ2-5|NA|NA
CASSKLGQGETQYF
TGTGCCAGCAGCAAACTGGGGCAGGGGGAGACCCAGTACTTC
>TRBV29-1|12|TRBJ1-1|NA|NA
CSVDKPNTEAFF
TGCAGCGTTGATAAGCCGAACACTGAAGCTTTCTTT
>TRBV19|16|TRBJ2-1|TRBD2|NA
CASSALTSGGRNEQFF
TGTGCCAGTAGTGCCCTGACTAGCGGGGGGCGCAATGAGCAGTTCTTC
>TRBV6-6|15|TRBJ1-6|TRBD1|once
CASSWGTDPNSPLHF
TGTGCCAGCAGTTGGGGGACAGACCCCAATTCACCCCTCCACTTT
>TRBV6-1|13|TRBJ1-1|TRBD1|NA
CASSRDRVTEAFF
TGTGCCAGCTCCCGGGACAGGGTCACTGAAGCTTTCTTT
>TRBV19|13|TRBJ1-3|NA|few
CATRGGPGDTIYF
TGTGCCACCCGAGGCGGGCCGGGAGACACCATATATTTT
>TRBV7-3|14|TRBJ2-7|NA|NA
CASSSQGIVYEQYF
TGTGCCAGCAGCTCCCAGGGTATAGTCTACGAGCAGTACTTC
>TRBV9|15|TRBJ2-5|NA|few
CASSASHGIQETQYF
TGTGCCAGCAGCGCCAGTCACGGGATCCAAGAGACCCAGTACTTC
>TRBV5-4|14|TRBJ2-7|NA|NA
CASSSFVQGDEQYF
TGTGCCAGCAGCTCATTCGTACAGGGAGACGAGCAGTACTTC
>TRBV10-1|17|TRBJ2-7|NA|NA
CASPIETDRPSFCEQYF
TGCGCCAGCCCAATCGAAACCGACAGACCCTCATTCTGCGAGCAGTACTTC
>TRBV9|15|TRBJ1-2|TRBD1|many
CASSHEGQALSGYTF
TGCGCCAGCAGCCACGAGGGACAGGCCCTATCGGGCTACACCTTC
>TRBV28|15|TRBJ1-2|NA|NA
CASSNPLGIPYGYTF
TGTGCCAGCAGTAATCCCCTCGGGATACCCTATGGCTACACCTTC
>TRBV19|14|TRBJ1-5|TRBD1|once
CASEQGPSNQPQHF
TGTGCCAGCGAACAGGGGCCAAGCAATCAGCCCCAGCATTTT
>TRBV10-1|15|TRBJ2-3|TRBD2|once
CAPGASGGDPDTQYF
TGCGCTCCAGGGGCTAGCGGGGGGGACCCAGATACGCAGTATTTT
>TRBV18|13|TRBJ1-5|TRBD1|NA
CASSPGQDQPQHF
TGTGCCAGCTCACCGGGACAGGATCAGCCCCAGCATTTT